This TCR beta chain appears in the sequencing data of a study of post-analysis software for immune sequencing data. This clonotype was observed a handful of times. Unique molecular identifiers were built into the TCR beta cDNA libraries. TCRdb used MiXCR to reprocess the PCR reads, holding one entry per CDR3 protein. Here the sample spans roughly 800,000 distinct CDR3 sequences, about 53% being singletons. This TCR was recovered from a girl between 5 and 17 years old with multiple sclerosis. The sample consisted of blood.

This CDR3 reads CSASGSGEQYF. CDR3 bases: TGCAGTGCTAGCGGGAGTGGCGAGCAGTACTTC. The V call is TRBV20-1, the J call TRBJ2-7, with D tentatively TRBD2 (6 bases). CDR1 and CDR2 from the germline V gene are DFQATT and SNEGSKA (reference sequence). The CDR3 length is 11 residues. Trimming took 3 bases from V and 6 from J, leaving 9 bases between them.